What follows are 4 T cell receptor beta chains derived from one specimen sequenced in a study of Ad26.COV2.S vaccination and SARS-CoV-2 variants. Measured with immunoSEQ multiplex PCR; TCRdb has only the in-frame clones, and not every one. The table includes 300,000 to 400,000 clones, about nine tenths detected once. The sample's treatment: roughly 19 received Ad26.COV2.S at low or high dose, single or two shots; roughly 5 received placebo; per-sample allocation not given. Sampling took place 63 days after the first vaccine or placebo injection. The sequencing used peripheral blood, collected in a trial of Ad26.COV2.S vaccine versus placebo. The receptors here all came from a person aged 18-65 years who received the Ad26.COV2.S COVID-19 vaccine or a placebo.

For this clone: Germline is not matched at one junction end, which may reflect a read error. The chain combines TRBV20-1 with TRBJ2-7; no clear D. The CDR3 totals 11 residues. Germline V gene lookup returns CDR1 DFQATT and CDR2 SNEGSKA (reference sequence). CDR3 in amino acids: CSAREGYGQYF. Here the CDR3 DNA reads TGCAGTGCTAGAGAAGGATACGGGCAGTACTTC.

This chain joins TRBV25-1 and TRBJ2-7, with 9 bases matching TRBD1. This CDR3 spans 17 amino acids. Germline CDR1 is MGHDK and CDR2 is SYGVNS. J lost 1 base, V lost 8 bases, and 15 bases had no gene match. CDR3 sequence: CASSGTGRTRSSYEQYF. In DNA, the CDR3 is TGTGCCAGCTCAGGGACAGGGAGAACCCGGAGTTCCTACGAGCAGTACTTC.

V is TRBV5-4 and J is TRBJ2-1, with D maybe TRBD1 (5 bases). The V end lost 4 bases, the J end lost 4 bases, and 12 bases lay between the germline ends. The CDR3 contains 14 residues. Germline-derived CDR1 and CDR2 are SGHNT and YYREEE (reference sequence). CDR3 DNA: TGTGCCAGCAGCGCCGACAGCCTGTACAATGAGCAGTTCTTC. Encoded protein: CASSADSLYNEQFF.

J is TRBJ1-4 and V is TRBV25-1; unclear D gene. The CDR3 totals 14 residues. Trimming removed 6 bases from V and 6 bases from J, with 14 bases in between. Germline lookup yields CDR1 MGHDK and CDR2 SYGVNS. CDR3 sequence reads: CASSPGGLDEKLFF. The CDR3, as DNA: TGTGCCAGCAGCCCCGGAGGGTTGGATGAAAAACTGTTTTTT.